This T cell receptor (beta chain) was retrieved from a study of T cell changes during pregnancy in multiple sclerosis. Trimming took 1 base from V and 0 from J, leaving 12 bases between them. The CDR3 totals 16 residues. Germline CDR1 is SGHRS and CDR2 is YFSETQ. The assay was immunoSEQ multiplex PCR, and TCRdb's table has in-frame clones only and misses some. Of about 28,000 clones listed, 88% are singletons. The TCR sequence derives from a female donor in good health, enrolled as a control in a pregnancy study. The chain has TRBV5-1 and TRBJ2-3; maybe TRBD2 (5 bases). Material: CD4+ T cells from peripheral blood mononuclear cells, obtained in the first trimester of pregnancy. As DNA, the CDR3 is TGCGCCAGCAGCTTGTCCTCCAGCGGTAGCACAGATACGCAGTATTTT. This translates into CASSLSSSGSTDTQYF.